Following are 20 T cell receptor beta chains from one sample sequenced in a study of T cells in Graves' hyperthyroidism and ophthalmopathy (dated by TCRdb to between 2018 and 2021). To prepare the library, multiplex PCR was applied. TCRdb shows the sequencer as Illumina HiSeq 2000. TCR beta CDR3 regions were amplified from RNA transcripts. For the first round of RT-PCR on the TCR CDR3, the HTBI primer set was used together with the Qiagen OneStep RT-PCR kit. The raw public data were reprocessed by TCRdb itself: fastp quality trimming at Q25, MiXCR clonotype calling, in-frame beta chains only. Rows are combined by CDR3 protein, so each entry shows the most common genes and DNA. The sample table shows about 360,000 distinct CDR3 sequences, and about 12% are seen once. The ten largest clones represent less than 10% of the sample. Sequencing was performed on blood. Receptor source: a woman aged 18-29 years with Graves' hyperthyroidism.

This clonotype was counted many times. J is TRBJ2-1 and V is TRBV3-1, with D perhaps being TRBD1 or TRBD2 (5 bases each). V was shortened by 1 base and J by 7 bases, with 20 bases between the two germline ends. The CDR3 sequence is 17 residues long. Germline values: CDR1 LGHDT, CDR2 YNNKEL (reference sequence). The CDR3 DNA is TGTGCCAGCAGCCAAGTTTCTTACCGGGACCTGAGGAATGAGCAGTTCTTC. Translation: CASSQVSYRDLRNEQFF.

This clonotype was recorded many times. This chain uses TRBV18 with TRBJ1-6; perhaps TRBD1 as D (5 bases). V lost 5 bases, J lost 7 bases, and 12 bases lay in between. CDR1 and CDR2 from the germline V gene are KGHSH and LQKENI. The CDR3 sequence is 14 residues long. The CDR3 DNA sequence: TGTGCCAGCTCAGCCGGGACCGGCAATTCACCCCTCCACTTT. Translating gives CASSAGTGNSPLHF. Complete variable domain (other parts from reference TRBV18 and TRBJ1-6): NAGVMQNPRHLVRRRGQEARLRCSPMKGHSHVYWYRQLPEEGLKFMVYLQKENIIDESGMPKERFSAEFPKEGPSILRIQQVVRGDSAAYFCASSAGTGNSPLHFGNGTRLTVT.

This clonotype was seen ten or more times. V and J are TRBV18 and TRBJ2-1, with no clear D. The germline V gene has CDR1 KGHSH and CDR2 LQKENI. The CDR3 covers 16 residues. Trimming shortened V by 0 bases and J by 3 bases, and 12 bases separated the two germline ends. CDR3 in amino acids: CASSPPDHDRYNEQFF. The DNA for the CDR3 is TGTGCCAGCTCACCACCGGACCACGACCGCTACAATGAGCAGTTCTTC.

Regarding this clonotype: A read error may explain this, as a much larger clone is one base away. The V call is TRBV28, the J call TRBJ2-7, with TRBD1 matching over 7 bases. CDR3 size: 14 residues. Losses at the gene ends were 2 bases for V and 2 bases for J; bases not matched to a gene: 3. Germline CDR1 and CDR2: MDHEN and SYDVKM. DNA of the CDR3: TGTGCCAGCAGTTTAGGACAGGCAGCCTACGAGCAGTACTTC. It encodes CASSLGQAAYEQYF.

This clonotype has a count of ten or more. This chain connects TRBV5-1 to TRBJ1-2, with 7 bases lining up with TRBD1. Germline lookup yields CDR1 SGHRS and CDR2 YFSETQ. V was clipped by 0 bases and J by 8 bases; unmatched bases: 10. The CDR3 runs 15 residues. This CDR3 reads CASSLEARGTSGYTF. The CDR3 coding sequence is TGCGCCAGCAGCTTGGAGGCCAGGGGGACCTCGGGCTACACCTTC. The full variable domain, completed using reference TRBV5-1 and TRBJ1-2, is KAGVTQTPRYLIKTRGQQVTLSCSPISGHRSVSWYQQTPGQGLQFLFEYFSETQRNKGNFPGRFSGRQFSNSRSEMNVSTLELGDSALYLCASSLEARGTSGYTFGSGTRLTVV.

This clonotype has a handful of counts. The chain has TRBV5-6 and TRBJ1-4; D ambiguous. The CDR3 runs 13 residues. Looked up from germline, CDR1 is SGHDT and CDR2 is YYEEEE. V lost 2 bases and J lost 4, with 6 bases in between. CDR3 sequence: CASSFGDNEKLFF. The CDR3, as DNA: TGTGCCAGCAGCTTCGGGGATAATGAAAAACTGTTTTTT. Based on the CDR3 plus reference TRBV5-6 and TRBJ1-4, the full variable domain is DAGVTQSPTHLIKTRGQQVTLRCSPKSGHDTVSWYQQALGQGPQFIFQYYEEEERQRGNFPDRFSGHQFPNYSSELNVNALLLGDSALYLCASSFGDNEKLFFGSGTQLSVL.

This clonotype was counted at least ten times. This rearrangement joins TRBV27 to TRBJ2-1, with TRBD2 identical over 7 bases. The CDR3 contains 16 residues. V trimming: 3 bases; J trimming: 4 bases; junction bases outside the gene matches: 9. Germline CDR1 MNHEY, CDR2 SMNVEV (reference sequence). CDR3 nucleotides: TGTGCCAGCAGTTTCCCGGGGGGATTGAGGTACAATGAGCAGTTCTTC. Translation: CASSFPGGLRYNEQFF.

This clonotype was recorded at least ten times. CDR3 amino acids: CASGTGLYSFQETQYF. In DNA, the CDR3 is TGTGCCAGCGGGACAGGGCTGTACTCCTTCCAAGAGACCCAGTACTTC. The rearrangement joins TRBV6-1 to TRBJ2-5; 9 positions match TRBD1. Trimming cost V 8 bases and J 1 base; bases outside gene matches: 11. The CDR3 extends over 16 amino acids. In germline, CDR1 is MNHNS, CDR2 SASEGT.

This chain joins TRBV15 and TRBJ2-3, with a weak D call TRBD1 (5 bases). Germline loops: CDR1 LNHNV, CDR2 YYDKDF (reference sequence). Trimming stripped 0 bases from V and 4 bases from J, with 11 bases between. This CDR3 comprises 15 residues. The CDR3 sequence: CATSRDRGRSDTQYF. In DNA, the CDR3 is TGTGCCACCAGCAGAGATAGGGGCCGGTCAGATACGCAGTATTTT.

This clonotype was seen once. The chain couples TRBV6-5 to TRBJ1-2, with D possibly matching TRBD1 (5 bases). Between the trimmed V and J ends, which lost 4 bases and 4 bases, there was a span of 16 bases. Germline assignment: CDR1 MNHEY and CDR2 SVGAGI. CDR3 length equals 15 residues. The CDR3, as DNA: TGTGCCAGCAGTTCGACAGCGAGTGGGGGCTATGGCTACACCTTC. Translated: CASSSTASGGYGYTF.

The V gene is TRBV12-3 or TRBV12-4, the J gene TRBJ1-4; TRBD1 matches 9 bases. The CDR3 has 16 amino acids. J was trimmed by 5 bases and V by 5 bases; bases with no gene match: 9. DNA for the CDR3: TGTGCCAGCAGTCGGTCTACAGGGGGCCAAAATGAAAAACTGTTTTTT. It encodes CASSRSTGGQNEKLFF.

This clonotype was counted only a few times. J is TRBJ1-2 and V is TRBV4-2, with 7 nucleotides matching TRBD1. The J segment lost 4 bases and the V segment lost 5 bases, leaving 13 bases of the junction unmatched. CDR3 length: 16 amino acids. Germline V lookup: CDR1 LGHNA, CDR2 YNFKEQ. CDR3 DNA: TGTGCCAGCAGCACAGGGCGGCAGGGGGTTCCCTATGGCTACACCTTC. It is translated as CASSTGRQGVPYGYTF.

This clonotype was picked up many times. This rearrangement joins TRBV7-2 to TRBJ1-6; tentatively, D is TRBD1 (5 bases). Germline V CDR1 and CDR2: SGHTA, FQGNSA. V was trimmed by 5 bases and J by 8 bases, leaving 16 bases between them. The CDR3 runs 15 residues. CDR3 coding DNA: TGTGCCAGCAGCGGGACCCTCACGGGCGATTCACCCCTCCACTTT. Translated: CASSGTLTGDSPLHF.

This clonotype was observed a few times. CDR3 loop: CASSVGGTGDLVGETQYF. The CDR3 bases are TGTGCCAGCAGCGTCGGTGGGACAGGGGACTTAGTGGGAGAGACCCAGTACTTC. The chain couples TRBV9 to TRBJ2-5; TRBD1 matches 10 bases. The CDR3 extends over 18 amino acids. The trim removed 2 bases at V and 4 bases at J, leaving 14 bases unmatched. Per the germline V gene, CDR1 is SGDLS and CDR2 is YYNGEE.

Only a few counts were recorded for this clonotype. This chain joins TRBV7-9 and TRBJ1-4; TRBD1 might be the D (5 bases). Germline CDR1 SEHNR, CDR2 FQNEAQ (reference sequence). This CDR3 has 15 residues. Trimming shortened V by 1 base and J by 8 bases, and 14 bases separated the two germline ends. The CDR3 here is CASSLDAGMREKLFF. The DNA for the CDR3 is TGTGCCAGCAGCTTAGACGCAGGGATGAGGGAAAAACTGTTTTTT.

In its sample, this clonotype was seen many times. This chain joins TRBV20-1 and TRBJ2-3, with D uncertain. This CDR3 region has 13 residues. V shed 5 bases and J shed 4 bases, with 13 bases lying between them. From germline, CDR1 is DFQATT and CDR2 SNEGSKA (reference sequence). This CDR3 reads CSARVFSADTQYF. The CDR3 nucleotides are TGCAGTGCTCGGGTCTTTTCCGCAGATACGCAGTATTTT.

The sample holds many counts of this clonotype. CDR3 in amino acids: CASSQTDTQYF. In DNA, the CDR3 is TGTGCCAGCTCACAGACAGATACGCAGTATTTT. V usage is TRBV18 and J usage is TRBJ2-3; D remains unclear. The ends were cut back, 4 bases at V and 3 bases at J, with 2 bases in the middle. The CDR3 spans 11 residues. CDR1 is KGHSH and CDR2 is LQKENI in the germline V gene.

About this clonotype: A read error may account for a junction end that differs from germline. The V gene is TRBV28, the J gene TRBJ1-2, with D hard to call. This CDR3 comprises 13 residues. CDR1 and CDR2 (germline): MDHEN, SYDVKM. CDR3 protein: CASSLGQDYVYTF. CDR3 bases: TGTGCCAGCAGTTTAGGCCAGGATTATGTCTACACCTTC.

In its sample, this clonotype was seen a few times. The chain carries TRBV19 and TRBJ2-5; 7 bases match TRBD1. The junction had 12 bases not matched to a gene; V was cut back by 9 bases and J by 5 bases. Germline loops: CDR1 LNHDA, CDR2 SQIVND (reference sequence). The CDR3 has 14 residues. This chain's CDR3 is CASKRGQGTETQYF. Written as DNA, the CDR3 is TGTGCCAGCAAGAGGGGGCAGGGAACGGAGACCCAGTACTTC.

This clonotype has a handful of counts. This chain joins TRBV15 and TRBJ1-5, with D maybe TRBD1 (5 bases). V gave up 0 bases and J gave up 3 bases, with 15 bases separating them. Per the germline V gene, CDR1 is LNHNV and CDR2 is YYDKDF (reference sequence). This CDR3 comprises 17 residues. CDR3 sequence (DNA): TGTGCCACCAGCAGAGATACCGGGGGGTCCTTCAATCAGCCCCAGCATTTT. Translation: CATSRDTGGSFNQPQHF.